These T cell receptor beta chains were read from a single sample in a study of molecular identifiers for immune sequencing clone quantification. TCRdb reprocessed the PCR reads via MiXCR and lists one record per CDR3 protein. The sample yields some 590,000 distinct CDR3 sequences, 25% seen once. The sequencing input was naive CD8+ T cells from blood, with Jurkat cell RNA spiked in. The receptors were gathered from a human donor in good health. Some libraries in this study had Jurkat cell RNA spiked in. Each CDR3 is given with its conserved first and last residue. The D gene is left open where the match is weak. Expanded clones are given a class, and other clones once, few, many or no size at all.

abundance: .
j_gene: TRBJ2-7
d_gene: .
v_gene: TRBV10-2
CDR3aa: CASSERGLRSDEQYF
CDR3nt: TGCGCCAGCAGTGAGAGGGGCCTACGGTCCGACGAGCAGTACTTC

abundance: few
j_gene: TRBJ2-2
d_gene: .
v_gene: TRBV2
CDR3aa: CAIERRTNTGELFF
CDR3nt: TGTGCCATTGAACGAAGAACGAACACCGGGGAGCTGTTTTTT

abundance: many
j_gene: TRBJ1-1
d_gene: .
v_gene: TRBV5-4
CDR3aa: CASRGTRTEAFF
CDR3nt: TGTGCCAGCCGGGGGACACGGACTGAAGCTTTCTTT

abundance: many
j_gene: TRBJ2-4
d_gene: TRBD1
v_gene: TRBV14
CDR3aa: CASSQTTGRLNIQYF
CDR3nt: TGTGCCAGCAGCCAAACGACAGGGCGTCTAAACATTCAGTACTTC

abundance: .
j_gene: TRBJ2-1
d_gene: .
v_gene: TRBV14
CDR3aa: CASSHPGRVINEQFF
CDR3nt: TGTGCCAGCAGCCACCCGGGACGGGTTATTAATGAGCAGTTCTTC

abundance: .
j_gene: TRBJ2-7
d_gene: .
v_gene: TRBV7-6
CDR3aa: CASSLPPGALYF
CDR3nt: TGTGCCAGCAGCTTACCGCCAGGGGCGCTGTACTTC

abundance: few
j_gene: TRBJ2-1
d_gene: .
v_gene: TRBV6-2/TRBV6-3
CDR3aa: CASILAGRTEKAYNEQFF
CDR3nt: TGTGCCAGCATTCTCGCGGGACGTACGGAAAAAGCGTACAATGAGCAGTTCTTC

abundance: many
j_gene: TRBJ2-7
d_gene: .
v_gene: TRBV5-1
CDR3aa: CASSLALGGHEQYF
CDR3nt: TGCGCCAGCAGCTTGGCCCTCGGGGGCCACGAGCAGTACTTC

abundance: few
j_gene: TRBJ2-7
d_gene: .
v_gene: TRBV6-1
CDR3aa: CASSNRGGVNEQYF
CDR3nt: TGTGCCAGCAGTAACCGAGGGGGTGTCAACGAGCAGTACTTC

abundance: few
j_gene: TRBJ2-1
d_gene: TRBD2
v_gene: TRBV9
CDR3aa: CASSVDSGGANEQFF
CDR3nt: TGTGCCAGCAGCGTAGACAGCGGGGGGGCCAATGAGCAGTTCTTC

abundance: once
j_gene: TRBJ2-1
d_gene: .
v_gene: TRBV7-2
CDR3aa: CASGPLYNEQFF
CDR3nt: TGTGCCAGCGGCCCTTTATACAATGAGCAGTTCTTC

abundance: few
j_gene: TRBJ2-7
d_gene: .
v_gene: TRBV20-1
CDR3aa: CSARDYRQGPYEQYF
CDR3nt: TGCAGTGCTAGGGACTACAGACAGGGTCCCTACGAGCAGTACTTC

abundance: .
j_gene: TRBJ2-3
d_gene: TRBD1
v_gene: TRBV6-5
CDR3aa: CASSSGQEDTQYF
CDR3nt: TGTGCCAGCAGCTCAGGACAGGAGGATACGCAGTATTTT

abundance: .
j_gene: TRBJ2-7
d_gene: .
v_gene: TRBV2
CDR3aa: CASSETDSSYEQYF
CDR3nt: TGTGCCAGCAGTGAAACGGACTCTTCCTACGAGCAGTACTTC

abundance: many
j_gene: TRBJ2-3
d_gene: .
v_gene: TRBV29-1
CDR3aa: CSVEFGTQYF
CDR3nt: TGCAGCGTTGAGTTCGGTACGCAGTATTTT

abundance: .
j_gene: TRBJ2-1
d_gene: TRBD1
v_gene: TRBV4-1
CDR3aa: CASSQGTGPRNEQFF
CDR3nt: TGCGCCAGCAGCCAAGGGACAGGGCCTCGGAATGAGCAGTTCTTC

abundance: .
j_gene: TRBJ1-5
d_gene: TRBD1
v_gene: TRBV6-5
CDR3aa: CASSAATGLGNQPQHF
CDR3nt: TGTGCCAGCAGTGCGGCGACAGGGTTAGGCAATCAGCCCCAGCATTTT

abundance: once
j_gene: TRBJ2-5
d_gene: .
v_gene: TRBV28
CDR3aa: CASSSWAMEEPQYF
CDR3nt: TGTGCCAGCAGTAGTTGGGCAATGGAAGAGCCCCAGTACTTC

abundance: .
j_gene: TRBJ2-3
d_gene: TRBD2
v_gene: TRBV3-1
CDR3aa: CASSQATPGLATQYF
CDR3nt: TGTGCCAGCAGCCAAGCGACACCGGGACTAGCAACGCAGTATTTT

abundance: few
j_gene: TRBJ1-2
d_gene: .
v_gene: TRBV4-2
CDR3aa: CASSQVSGDYGYTF
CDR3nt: TGTGCCAGCAGCCAAGTATCAGGGGACTATGGCTACACCTTC

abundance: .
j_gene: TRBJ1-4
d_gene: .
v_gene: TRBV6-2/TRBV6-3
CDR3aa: CASSYGGNPNEKLFF
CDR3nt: TGTGCCAGCAGTTACGGGGGGAACCCGAATGAAAAACTGTTTTTT

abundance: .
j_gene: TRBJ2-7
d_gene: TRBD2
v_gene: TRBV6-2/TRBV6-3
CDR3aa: CASSYPPYSLAGPPYEQYF
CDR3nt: TGTGCCAGCAGTTACCCCCCCTACAGCTTAGCGGGCCCTCCCTACGAGCAGTACTTC

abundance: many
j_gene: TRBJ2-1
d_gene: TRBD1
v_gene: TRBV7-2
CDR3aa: CASSLEPGGSYNEQFF
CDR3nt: TGTGCCAGCAGCTTAGAGCCAGGGGGCTCCTACAATGAGCAGTTCTTC

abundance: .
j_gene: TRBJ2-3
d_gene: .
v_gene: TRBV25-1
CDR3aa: CASSESYTQNF
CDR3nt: TGTGCCAGCAGTGAATCGTATACGCAGAATTTT

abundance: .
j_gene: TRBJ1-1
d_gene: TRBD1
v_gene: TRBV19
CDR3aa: CASISGQVNTEAFF
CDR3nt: TGTGCCAGTATTTCGGGACAGGTAAACACTGAAGCTTTCTTT